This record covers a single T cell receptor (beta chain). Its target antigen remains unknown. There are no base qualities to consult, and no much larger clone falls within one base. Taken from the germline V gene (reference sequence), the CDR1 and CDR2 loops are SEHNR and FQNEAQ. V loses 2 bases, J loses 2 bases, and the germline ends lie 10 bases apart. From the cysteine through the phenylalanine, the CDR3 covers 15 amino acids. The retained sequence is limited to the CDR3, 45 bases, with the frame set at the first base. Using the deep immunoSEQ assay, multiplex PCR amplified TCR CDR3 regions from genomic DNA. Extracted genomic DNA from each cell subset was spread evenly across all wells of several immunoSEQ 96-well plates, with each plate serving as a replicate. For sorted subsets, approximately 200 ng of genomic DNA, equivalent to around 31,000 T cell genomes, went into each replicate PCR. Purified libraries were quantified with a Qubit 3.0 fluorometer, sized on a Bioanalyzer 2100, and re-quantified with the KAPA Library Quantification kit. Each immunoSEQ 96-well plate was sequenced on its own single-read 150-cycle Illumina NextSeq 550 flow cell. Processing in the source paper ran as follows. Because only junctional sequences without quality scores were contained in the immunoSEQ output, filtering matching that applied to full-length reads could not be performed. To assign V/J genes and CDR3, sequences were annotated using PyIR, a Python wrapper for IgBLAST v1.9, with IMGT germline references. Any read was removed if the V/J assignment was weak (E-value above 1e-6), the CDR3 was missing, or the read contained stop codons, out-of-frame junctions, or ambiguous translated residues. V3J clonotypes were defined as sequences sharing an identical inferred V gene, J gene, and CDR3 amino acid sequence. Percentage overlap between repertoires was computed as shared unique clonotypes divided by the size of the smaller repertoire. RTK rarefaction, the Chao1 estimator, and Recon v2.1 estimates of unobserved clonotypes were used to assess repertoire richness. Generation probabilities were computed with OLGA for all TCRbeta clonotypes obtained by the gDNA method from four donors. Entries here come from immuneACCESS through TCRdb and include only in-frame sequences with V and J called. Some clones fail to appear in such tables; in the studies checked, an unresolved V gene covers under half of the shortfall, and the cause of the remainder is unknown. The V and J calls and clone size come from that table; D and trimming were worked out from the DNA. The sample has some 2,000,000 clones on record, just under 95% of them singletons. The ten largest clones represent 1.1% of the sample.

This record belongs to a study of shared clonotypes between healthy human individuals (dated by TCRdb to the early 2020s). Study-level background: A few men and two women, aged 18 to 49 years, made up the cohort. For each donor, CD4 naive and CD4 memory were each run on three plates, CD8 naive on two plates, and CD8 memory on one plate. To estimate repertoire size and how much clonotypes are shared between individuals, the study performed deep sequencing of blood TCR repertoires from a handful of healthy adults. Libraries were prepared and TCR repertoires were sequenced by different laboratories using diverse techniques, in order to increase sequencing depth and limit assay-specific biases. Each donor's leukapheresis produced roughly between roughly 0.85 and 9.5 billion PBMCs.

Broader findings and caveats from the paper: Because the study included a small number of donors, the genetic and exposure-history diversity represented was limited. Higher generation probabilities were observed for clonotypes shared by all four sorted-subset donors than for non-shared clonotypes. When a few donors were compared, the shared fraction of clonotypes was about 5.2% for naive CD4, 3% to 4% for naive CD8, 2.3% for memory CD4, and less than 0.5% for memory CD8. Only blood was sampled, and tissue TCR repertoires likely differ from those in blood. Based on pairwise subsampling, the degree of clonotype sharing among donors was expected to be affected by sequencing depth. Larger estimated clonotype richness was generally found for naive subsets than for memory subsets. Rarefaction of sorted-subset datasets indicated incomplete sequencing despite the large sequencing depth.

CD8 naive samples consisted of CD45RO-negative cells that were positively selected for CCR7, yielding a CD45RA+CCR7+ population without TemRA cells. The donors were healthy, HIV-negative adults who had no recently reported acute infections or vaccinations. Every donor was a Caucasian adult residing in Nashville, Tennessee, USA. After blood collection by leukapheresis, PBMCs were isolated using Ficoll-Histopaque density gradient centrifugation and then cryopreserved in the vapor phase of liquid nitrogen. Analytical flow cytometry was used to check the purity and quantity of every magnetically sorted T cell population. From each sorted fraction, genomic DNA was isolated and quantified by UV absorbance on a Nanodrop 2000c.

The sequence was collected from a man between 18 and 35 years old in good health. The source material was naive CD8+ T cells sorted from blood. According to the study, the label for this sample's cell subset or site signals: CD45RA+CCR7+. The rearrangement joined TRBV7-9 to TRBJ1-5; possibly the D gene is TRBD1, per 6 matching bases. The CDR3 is CASSLTGTRNQPQHF. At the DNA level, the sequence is TGTGCCAGCAGCTTAACAGGGACCCGCAATCAGCCCCAGCATTTT.